This entry lists 6 T cell receptor beta chains sequenced from one sample in a study of blood T cell repertoires in COVID-19. Profiling relied on immunoSEQ multiplex PCR, and the TCRdb table lists in-frame clones only, not all of them. The table records fewer than 150,000 clones, less than 90% of them present only once. The sequenced sample was PBMCs or T cells enriched from blood (not recorded which). The receptors shown here come from a man between 25 and 39 years old who had recovered from COVID-19.

The chain combines TRBV11-2 with TRBJ2-3; weak D call: TRBD2 (5 bases). The V gene's germline CDR1 is SGHAT and CDR2 FQNNGV. V was shortened by 1 base and J by 3 bases, with 14 bases between the two germline ends. The CDR3 length is 16 residues. Here the CDR3 reads CASSLGLGGSTDTQYF. DNA for the CDR3: TGTGCCAGCAGCTTAGGGTTAGGCGGGTCTACAGATACGCAGTATTTT.

CDR3 residues: CASSVVVGGYNEQFF. In nucleotides, the CDR3 is TGTGCCAGCAGCGTAGTCGTAGGGGGCTATAATGAGCAGTTCTTC. The chain has TRBV9 and TRBJ2-1, with 7 nucleotides matching TRBD1. Germline V lookup: CDR1 SGDLS, CDR2 YYNGEE. This CDR3 comprises 15 residues. With V trimmed by 0 bases and J by 7 bases, 7 bases remained unmatched.

The chain recombines TRBV11-3 with TRBJ2-3; 7 positions match TRBD1. V was pared by 3 bases and J by 4 bases, with 7 bases of the junction left unmatched. This CDR3 comprises 15 residues. The germline V gene encodes CDR1 SGHNT and CDR2 YENEEA. The CDR3 nucleotides read TGTGCCAGCAGCTTGGGACAGCAAACGTCAGATACGCAGTATTTT. Its translation is CASSLGQQTSDTQYF. The full variable domain, completed using reference TRBV11-3 and TRBJ2-3, is EAGVVQSPRYKIIEKKQPVAFWCNPISGHNTLYWYLQNLGQGPELLIRYENEEAVDDSQLPKDRFSAERLKGVDSTLKIQPAELGDSAVYLCASSLGQQTSDTQYFGPGTRLTVL.

The rearrangement joins TRBV28 to TRBJ1-5, with TRBD1 identical over 9 bases. Per germline, CDR1 MDHEN and CDR2 SYDVKM. This CDR3 contains 16 residues. J was trimmed by 3 bases and V by 4 bases; bases with no gene match: 7. The CDR3 DNA is TGTGCCAGCAGTTCAGCGGGACAGGGATACAATCAGCCCCAGCATTTT. This sequence encodes CASSSAGQGYNQPQHF.

The genes are TRBV6-4 and TRBJ1-6, with 12 positions matching TRBD1. This CDR3 has 15 residues. CDR1 MRHNA and CDR2 SNTAGT come from the germline V gene. The V segment lost 4 bases and the J segment 7 bases; nucleotides outside the gene matches: 2. The CDR3 DNA is TGTGCCAGCAGTGCCGGGACAGGGGGCAATTCACCCCTCCACTTT. It yields the protein CASSAGTGGNSPLHF.

This clone appeared once. The chain is built from TRBV2 and TRBJ2-2; 10 nucleotides line up with TRBD2. V trimming: 3 bases; J trimming: 6 bases; junction bases outside the gene matches: 10. CDR1 SNHLY and CDR2 FYNNEI come from the germline V gene. The CDR3 contains 17 residues. The CDR3 DNA follows: TGTGCCAGCAGTGAGCGGCTAGCGGGGGTCGCGGCCGGGGAGCTGTTTTTT. Translating gives CASSERLAGVAAGELFF.